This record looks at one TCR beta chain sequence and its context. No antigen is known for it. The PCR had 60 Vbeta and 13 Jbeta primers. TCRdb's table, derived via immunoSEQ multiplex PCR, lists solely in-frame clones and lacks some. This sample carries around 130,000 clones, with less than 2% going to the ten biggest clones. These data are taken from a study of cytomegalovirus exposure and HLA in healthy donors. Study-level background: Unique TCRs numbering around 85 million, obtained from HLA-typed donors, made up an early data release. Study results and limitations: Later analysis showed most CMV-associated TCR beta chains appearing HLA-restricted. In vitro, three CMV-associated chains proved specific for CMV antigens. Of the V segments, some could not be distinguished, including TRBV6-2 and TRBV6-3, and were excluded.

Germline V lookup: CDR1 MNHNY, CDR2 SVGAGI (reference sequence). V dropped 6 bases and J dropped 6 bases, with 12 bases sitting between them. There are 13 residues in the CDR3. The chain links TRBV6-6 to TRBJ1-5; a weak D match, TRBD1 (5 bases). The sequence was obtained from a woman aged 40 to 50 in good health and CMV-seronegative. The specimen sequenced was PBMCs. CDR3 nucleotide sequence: TGTGCCAGCAGCAAACAGGTTCGTCAGCCCCAGCATTTT. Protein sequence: CASSKQVRQPQHF.